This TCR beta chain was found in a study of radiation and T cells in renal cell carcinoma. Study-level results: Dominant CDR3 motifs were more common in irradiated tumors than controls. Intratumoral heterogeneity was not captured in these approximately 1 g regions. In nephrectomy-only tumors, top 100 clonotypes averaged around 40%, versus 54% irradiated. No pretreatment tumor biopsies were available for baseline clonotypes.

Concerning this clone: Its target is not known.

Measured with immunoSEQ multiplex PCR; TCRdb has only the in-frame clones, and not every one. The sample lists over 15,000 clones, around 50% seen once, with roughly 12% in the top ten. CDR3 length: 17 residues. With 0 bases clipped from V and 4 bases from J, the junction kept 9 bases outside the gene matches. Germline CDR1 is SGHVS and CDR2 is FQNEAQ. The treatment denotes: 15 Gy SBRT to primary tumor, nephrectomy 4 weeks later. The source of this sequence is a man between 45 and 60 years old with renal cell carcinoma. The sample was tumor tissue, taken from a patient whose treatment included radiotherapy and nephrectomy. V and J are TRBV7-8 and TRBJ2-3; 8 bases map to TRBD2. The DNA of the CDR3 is TGTGCCAGCAGCTTAGCCCCCGAGCGGGAGAGACCAGATACGCAGTATTTT. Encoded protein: CASSLAPERERPDTQYF.